The rows below give T cell receptor beta chains drawn from one sample of a study of blood T cells in healthy people across ages. TCRdb analysed the 5' RACE reads with MiXCR anew, one entry per CDR3 protein. The sample holds over 600,000 distinct CDR3 sequences, roughly 21% seen once. Sequences were obtained from blood. The receptors were gathered from a man aged 65 to 79 in good health. The CDR3 runs from the conserved cysteine through the conserved F or W. Each record gives: CDR3 length, clone size, D gene, J gene, V gene, CDR3 DNA, CDR3 protein. The D gene is left open where the match is weak. A clone size is listed for some rows: how often the clone was seen (once, few, many), or a class if it is expanded.

len: 16
abundance: few
d_gene: TRBD2
j_gene: TRBJ2-5
v_gene: TRBV5-1
CDR3nt: TGCGCCAGCAGCCTGGGGACTAGCGGGATAGTTGAGACCCAGTACTTC
CDR3aa: CASSLGTSGIVETQYF

len: 16
abundance: few
d_gene: NA
j_gene: TRBJ2-3
v_gene: TRBV27
CDR3nt: TGTGCCAGCAGTTTAATGGCCTCCGCAAGGGCAGATACGCAGTATTTT
CDR3aa: CASSLMASARADTQYF

len: 14
abundance: few
d_gene: NA
j_gene: TRBJ2-3
v_gene: TRBV6-2/TRBV6-3
CDR3nt: TGTGCCAGCAGTTACTCCGTCCACACAGATACGCAGTATTTT
CDR3aa: CASSYSVHTDTQYF

len: 14
abundance: many
d_gene: TRBD2
j_gene: TRBJ2-5
v_gene: TRBV28
CDR3nt: TGTGCCAGCAGCCCGGGACTAGTCAAAGAGACCCAGTACTTC
CDR3aa: CASSPGLVKETQYF

len: 14
abundance: few
d_gene: NA
j_gene: TRBJ2-5
v_gene: TRBV9
CDR3nt: TGTGCCAGCAGCGTGTCGGGGATCCAAGAGACCCAGTACTTC
CDR3aa: CASSVSGIQETQYF

len: 17
abundance: NA
d_gene: NA
j_gene: TRBJ1-1
v_gene: TRBV5-7
CDR3nt: TGTGCCAGCAGCTTGGTAGCCGGGGGCAGGCCCGTCAGTGAAGCTTTCTTT
CDR3aa: CASSLVAGGRPVSEAFF

len: 15
abundance: few
d_gene: TRBD2
j_gene: TRBJ2-7
v_gene: TRBV7-2
CDR3nt: TGTGCCAGCAGCGTGACTAGCGGGAGGGTTGGCGAGCAGTACTTC
CDR3aa: CASSVTSGRVGEQYF

len: 17
abundance: NA
d_gene: TRBD2
j_gene: TRBJ2-3
v_gene: TRBV7-2
CDR3nt: TGTGCCAGCAGCCCCCAGGTCCTAGCGGAGTCCACAGATACGCAGTATTTT
CDR3aa: CASSPQVLAESTDTQYF

len: 13
abundance: few
d_gene: NA
j_gene: TRBJ2-7
v_gene: TRBV5-1
CDR3nt: TGCGCCAGCAGCTCCGGGGGGCAACACGAGCAGTACTTC
CDR3aa: CASSSGGQHEQYF

len: 16
abundance: once
d_gene: NA
j_gene: TRBJ1-2
v_gene: TRBV7-9
CDR3nt: TGTGCCAGCAGCTTAGCTAGGCCGTTTTCGAACTATGGCTACACCTTC
CDR3aa: CASSLARPFSNYGYTF

len: 12
abundance: NA
d_gene: NA
j_gene: TRBJ1-1
v_gene: TRBV3-1
CDR3nt: TGTGCCAGCAGCCATCTGAACACTGAAGCTTTCTTT
CDR3aa: CASSHLNTEAFF

len: 13
abundance: few
d_gene: NA
j_gene: TRBJ1-4
v_gene: TRBV9
CDR3nt: TGTGCCAGCAGCGTAGGTACGAGGGAAAAACTGTTTTTT
CDR3aa: CASSVGTREKLFF

len: 15
abundance: many
d_gene: TRBD1
j_gene: TRBJ2-3
v_gene: TRBV28
CDR3nt: TGTGCCAGCAGTTTAGGGACAGGTCGCACAGATACGCAGTATTTT
CDR3aa: CASSLGTGRTDTQYF

len: 15
abundance: few
d_gene: TRBD1
j_gene: TRBJ2-3
v_gene: TRBV30
CDR3nt: TGTGCCTGGAGCTTCGGACAGGTCCGCGCAGATACGCAGTATTTT
CDR3aa: CAWSFGQVRADTQYF

len: 15
abundance: NA
d_gene: TRBD1
j_gene: TRBJ2-7
v_gene: TRBV20-1
CDR3nt: TGCAGTGCTAGAGACAAGACAGGGTTGAGTGGCGAGCAGTACTTC
CDR3aa: CSARDKTGLSGEQYF

len: 13
abundance: NA
d_gene: NA
j_gene: TRBJ2-1
v_gene: TRBV12-3/TRBV12-4
CDR3nt: TGTGCCAGCAGCCGAAAAGGGGTGAATGAGCAGTTCTTC
CDR3aa: CASSRKGVNEQFF

len: 15
abundance: few
d_gene: NA
j_gene: TRBJ1-3
v_gene: TRBV4-3
CDR3nt: TGCGCCAGCGGACCGGACGCCGACTCTGGAAACACCATATATTTT
CDR3aa: CASGPDADSGNTIYF

len: 13
abundance: NA
d_gene: NA
j_gene: TRBJ1-1
v_gene: TRBV7-3
CDR3nt: TGTGCCAGCAGAACCCGACAGGACGCTGAAGCTTTCTTT
CDR3aa: CASRTRQDAEAFF

len: 17
abundance: few
d_gene: TRBD1
j_gene: TRBJ1-1
v_gene: TRBV4-1
CDR3nt: TGCGCCAGCAGCCATCCCTCAGGCAGGGGGCTCATGACTGAAGCTTTCTTT
CDR3aa: CASSHPSGRGLMTEAFF

len: 11
abundance: many
d_gene: NA
j_gene: TRBJ2-7
v_gene: TRBV20-1
CDR3nt: TGCAGTGCTAGGACTAGTTACGAGCAGTACTTC
CDR3aa: CSARTSYEQYF

len: 14
abundance: NA
d_gene: NA
j_gene: TRBJ1-5
v_gene: TRBV6-2/TRBV6-3
CDR3nt: TGTGCCAGCAGCCCTTACGATAGCAATCAGCCCCAGCATTTT
CDR3aa: CASSPYDSNQPQHF

len: 16
abundance: NA
d_gene: NA
j_gene: TRBJ1-2
v_gene: TRBV27
CDR3nt: TGTGCCAGCGCTAGCGGTGCCTCCGGTACAATTGGAGGCTACACCTTC
CDR3aa: CASASGASGTIGGYTF

len: 15
abundance: NA
d_gene: NA
j_gene: TRBJ2-1
v_gene: TRBV28
CDR3nt: TGTGCCAGCAGTCCTTCGGGACTTACCTACAATGAGCAGTTCTTC
CDR3aa: CASSPSGLTYNEQFF

len: 13
abundance: NA
d_gene: NA
j_gene: TRBJ2-7
v_gene: TRBV18
CDR3nt: TGTGCCAGCTCACCACGCAGGGGCCACGAGCAGTACTTC
CDR3aa: CASSPRRGHEQYF

len: 14
abundance: NA
d_gene: NA
j_gene: TRBJ1-1
v_gene: TRBV2
CDR3nt: TGTGCCAGCACCCAGGGACATTTGAACACTGAAGCTTTCTTT
CDR3aa: CASTQGHLNTEAFF

len: 14
abundance: few
d_gene: TRBD1
j_gene: TRBJ1-1
v_gene: TRBV30
CDR3nt: TGTGCCTGGGGTTCTCAGGGGGCACGAACTGAAGCTTTCTTT
CDR3aa: CAWGSQGARTEAFF

len: 13
abundance: NA
d_gene: NA
j_gene: TRBJ1-1
v_gene: TRBV24-1
CDR3nt: TGTGCCACCAGTACAGGGACTAGCTCTGAAGCTTTATTT
CDR3aa: CATSTGTSSEALF

len: 18
abundance: NA
d_gene: TRBD1
j_gene: TRBJ1-4
v_gene: TRBV7-6
CDR3nt: TGTGCCAGCAGCTCCGACTTGGCCGACAGGGCGTGCTATGAAAAACTGTTTTTT
CDR3aa: CASSSDLADRACYEKLFF

len: 13
abundance: NA
d_gene: NA
j_gene: TRBJ1-2
v_gene: TRBV6-5
CDR3nt: TGTGCCAGCACCGGGGGGAATTACTATGGCTACACCTTC
CDR3aa: CASTGGNYYGYTF

len: 13
abundance: NA
d_gene: TRBD2
j_gene: TRBJ2-7
v_gene: TRBV27
CDR3nt: TGTGCCAGCAGCCCCGGGGGGGTCTACGAGCAGTACTTC
CDR3aa: CASSPGGVYEQYF

len: 13
abundance: few
d_gene: NA
j_gene: TRBJ2-5
v_gene: TRBV2
CDR3nt: TGTGCCAGCAGTGTCCGGAGCGGGGAGACCCAGTACTTC
CDR3aa: CASSVRSGETQYF

len: 15
abundance: few
d_gene: TRBD1
j_gene: TRBJ2-5
v_gene: TRBV6-1
CDR3nt: TGTGCCAGCAGTGAAGTTAGCAGGGGGCGAGAGACCCAGTACTTC
CDR3aa: CASSEVSRGRETQYF

len: 15
abundance: few
d_gene: TRBD1
j_gene: TRBJ1-5
v_gene: TRBV5-1
CDR3nt: TGCGCCAGCAGCTTGGCCGGGACAGGGGATCAGCCCCAGCATTTT
CDR3aa: CASSLAGTGDQPQHF

len: 16
abundance: few
d_gene: TRBD2
j_gene: TRBJ2-5
v_gene: TRBV10-3
CDR3nt: TGTGCCATCAGTGAGTCGAGCGGGAGTTCCCAAGAGACCCAGTACTTC
CDR3aa: CAISESSGSSQETQYF

len: 16
abundance: few
d_gene: TRBD1
j_gene: TRBJ2-4
v_gene: TRBV29-1
CDR3nt: TGCAGCGTTGAAGAAATAGGGGGCGCGACCAAAAACATTCAGTACTTC
CDR3aa: CSVEEIGGATKNIQYF

len: 14
abundance: NA
d_gene: TRBD1
j_gene: TRBJ2-1
v_gene: TRBV29-1
CDR3nt: TGCAGCGTTGACAGGGACAGGAGTTACAATGAGCAGTTCTTC
CDR3aa: CSVDRDRSYNEQFF

len: 14
abundance: NA
d_gene: NA
j_gene: TRBJ1-1
v_gene: TRBV29-1
CDR3nt: TGCAGCGTCCCTGTGCTGGGACACTGGAATGAAGCTTTCTTT
CDR3aa: CSVPVLGHWNEAFF

len: 15
abundance: NA
d_gene: TRBD1
j_gene: TRBJ2-1
v_gene: TRBV19
CDR3nt: TGTGCCAGTAGTCCCCGACAGGGGATCTACAATGAGCAGTTCTTC
CDR3aa: CASSPRQGIYNEQFF

len: 21
abundance: few
d_gene: TRBD2
j_gene: TRBJ2-1
v_gene: TRBV10-2
CDR3nt: TGCGCCAGCAGGAGGAGTGGGTTAGCGGGAGGGGATCTCAGCTCCTACAATGAGCAGTTCTTC
CDR3aa: CASRRSGLAGGDLSSYNEQFF

len: 16
abundance: NA
d_gene: TRBD2
j_gene: TRBJ2-7
v_gene: TRBV15
CDR3nt: TGTGCCACCAGCAGAGATCTAGCGGGAGTTGCCTACGAGCAGTACTTC
CDR3aa: CATSRDLAGVAYEQYF

len: 14
abundance: NA
d_gene: TRBD2
j_gene: TRBJ2-7
v_gene: TRBV6-5
CDR3nt: TGTGCCAGCAGTACGGGACTAGGGGGCTACGAGCAGTACTTC
CDR3aa: CASSTGLGGYEQYF

len: 13
abundance: many
d_gene: NA
j_gene: TRBJ2-7
v_gene: TRBV5-6
CDR3nt: TGTGCCAGCAGCCTCCCTCACTCGTACGAGCAGTACTTC
CDR3aa: CASSLPHSYEQYF

len: 15
abundance: NA
d_gene: TRBD2
j_gene: TRBJ2-7
v_gene: TRBV30
CDR3nt: TGTGCCTGGAGTCCACTGGGAGGGGCTCCACACGAGCAGTACTTC
CDR3aa: CAWSPLGGAPHEQYF

len: 13
abundance: few
d_gene: NA
j_gene: TRBJ2-7
v_gene: TRBV20-1
CDR3nt: TGCAGTGCTGGACCTACAGGGACCTACGAGCAGTACTTC
CDR3aa: CSAGPTGTYEQYF

len: 16
abundance: NA
d_gene: TRBD2
j_gene: TRBJ2-1
v_gene: TRBV27
CDR3nt: TGTGCCAGCAGTTCTTTAGGGACTAGCGGGAACAATGAGCAGTTCTTC
CDR3aa: CASSSLGTSGNNEQFF

len: 15
abundance: few
d_gene: NA
j_gene: TRBJ2-1
v_gene: TRBV14
CDR3nt: TGTGCCAGCAGCCCGTTATTAGCGCCTTACAATGAGCAGTTCTTC
CDR3aa: CASSPLLAPYNEQFF

len: 15
abundance: NA
d_gene: TRBD2
j_gene: TRBJ2-5
v_gene: TRBV7-2
CDR3nt: TGTGCCAGCAGTTTACTAGCGGGAGATAGGGAGACCCAGTACTTC
CDR3aa: CASSLLAGDRETQYF

len: 15
abundance: few
d_gene: NA
j_gene: TRBJ2-1
v_gene: TRBV24-1
CDR3nt: TGTGCCACCAGTGATACGGGGAGGACGAGCAATGAGCAGTTCTTC
CDR3aa: CATSDTGRTSNEQFF

len: 15
abundance: NA
d_gene: TRBD1
j_gene: TRBJ1-4
v_gene: TRBV7-6
CDR3nt: TGTGCCAGCAGCTCTTCTGGGACAGCTAATGAAAAACTGTTTTTT
CDR3aa: CASSSSGTANEKLFF